The entry below gives a single T cell receptor beta chain sequence along with its context. Its antigen is unknown. The sample comes from a study of T cell responses to AZD1222 COVID-19 vaccine. Study findings and constraints: Seropositive at baseline were only a handful of AZD1222 recipients. Clonal diversity was possibly underestimated, and white British individuals and females predominated among donors. Spike was spanned by vaccine-associated CD4 TCRs, which were dominant at 160-218 and 743-854.

The assay was immunoSEQ multiplex PCR, and TCRdb's table has in-frame clones only and misses some. Of fewer than 130,000 clones in the sample, approximately 94% were seen once. Germline CDR1 reads SNHLY; CDR2 reads FYNNEI. Trimming took off 7 bases at V and 7 bases at J, with 25 bases between the two ends. CDR3 length: 16 residues. The genes are TRBV2 and TRBJ1-1; maybe TRBD1 (6 bases). The material was peripheral blood, obtained 28 days after the second AZD1222 dose. The receptor was isolated from an adult who received the AZD1222 COVID-19 vaccine. The CDR3 coding sequence is TGTGCCAGCACCCCGGGGCGGGGGCGAGGATCCCATGAAGCTTTCTTT. Protein product: CASTPGRGRGSHEAFF. Together with reference TRBV2 and TRBJ1-1, the CDR3 gives the full variable domain: EPEVTQTPSHQVTQMGQEVILRCVPISNHLYFYWYRQILGQKVEFLVSFYNNEISEKSEIFDDQFSVERPDGSNFTLKIRSTKLEDSAMYFCASTPGRGRGSHEAFFGQGTRLTVV.